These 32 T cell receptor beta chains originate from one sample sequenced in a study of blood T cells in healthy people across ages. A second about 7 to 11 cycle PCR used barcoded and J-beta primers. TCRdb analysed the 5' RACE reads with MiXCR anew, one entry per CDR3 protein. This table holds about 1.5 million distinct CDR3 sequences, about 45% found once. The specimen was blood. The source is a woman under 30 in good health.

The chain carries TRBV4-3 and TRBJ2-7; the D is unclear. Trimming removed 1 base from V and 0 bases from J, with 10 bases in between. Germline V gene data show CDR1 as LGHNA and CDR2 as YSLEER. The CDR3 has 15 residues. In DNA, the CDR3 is TGCGCCAGCAGCCAAGGGTCAAGGGCCTCCTACGAGCAGTACTTC. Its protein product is CASSQGSRASYEQYF.

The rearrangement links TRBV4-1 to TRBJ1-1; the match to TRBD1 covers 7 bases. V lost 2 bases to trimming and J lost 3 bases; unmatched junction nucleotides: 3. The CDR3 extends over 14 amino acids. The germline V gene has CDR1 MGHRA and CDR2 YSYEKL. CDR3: CASSQNRGHTEAFF. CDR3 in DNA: TGCGCCAGCAGCCAAAACAGGGGACACACTGAAGCTTTCTTT.

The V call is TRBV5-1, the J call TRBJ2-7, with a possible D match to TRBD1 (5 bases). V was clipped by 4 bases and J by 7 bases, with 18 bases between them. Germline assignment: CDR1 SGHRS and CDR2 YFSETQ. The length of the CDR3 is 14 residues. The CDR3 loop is CASSALGQTQEQYF. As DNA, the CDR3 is TGCGCCAGCAGCGCCCTGGGGCAAACCCAAGAGCAGTACTTC.

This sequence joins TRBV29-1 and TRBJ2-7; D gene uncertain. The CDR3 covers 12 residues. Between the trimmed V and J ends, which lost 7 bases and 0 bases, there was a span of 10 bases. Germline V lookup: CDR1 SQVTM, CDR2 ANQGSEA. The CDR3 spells CSDQPDSYEQYF. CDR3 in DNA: TGCAGCGACCAGCCAGACTCCTACGAGCAGTACTTC.

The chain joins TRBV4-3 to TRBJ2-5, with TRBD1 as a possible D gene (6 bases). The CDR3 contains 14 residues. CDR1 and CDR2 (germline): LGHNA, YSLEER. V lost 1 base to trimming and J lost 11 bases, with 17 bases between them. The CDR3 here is CASSQGVRGNEQYF. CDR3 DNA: TGCGCCAGCAGCCAAGGAGTCAGGGGCAATGAGCAGTACTTC.

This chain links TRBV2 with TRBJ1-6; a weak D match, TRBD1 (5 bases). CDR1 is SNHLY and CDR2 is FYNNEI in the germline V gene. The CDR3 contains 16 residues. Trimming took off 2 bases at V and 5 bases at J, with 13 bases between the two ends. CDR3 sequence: CASSETGTVDNSPLHF. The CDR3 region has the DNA TGTGCCAGCAGTGAAACCGGGACTGTAGATAATTCACCCCTCCACTTT.

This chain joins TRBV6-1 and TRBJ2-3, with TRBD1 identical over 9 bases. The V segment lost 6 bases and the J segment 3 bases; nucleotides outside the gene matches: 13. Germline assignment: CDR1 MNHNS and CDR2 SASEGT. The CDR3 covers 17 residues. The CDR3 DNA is TGTGCCAGCAGCCCTAAATCCTACAGGGGGCAAACAGATACGCAGTATTTT. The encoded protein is CASSPKSYRGQTDTQYF.

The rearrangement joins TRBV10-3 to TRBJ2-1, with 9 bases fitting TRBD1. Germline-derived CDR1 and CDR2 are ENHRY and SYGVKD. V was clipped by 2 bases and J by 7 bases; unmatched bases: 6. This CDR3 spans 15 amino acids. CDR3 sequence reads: CAISEAGQGGNEQFF. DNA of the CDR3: TGTGCCATCAGTGAGGCGGGACAGGGCGGTAATGAGCAGTTCTTC.

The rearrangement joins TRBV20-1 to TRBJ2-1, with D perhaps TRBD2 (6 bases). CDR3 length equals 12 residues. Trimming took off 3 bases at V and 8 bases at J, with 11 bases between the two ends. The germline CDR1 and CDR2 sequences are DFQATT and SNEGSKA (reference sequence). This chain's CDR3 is CSARRPSDEQFF. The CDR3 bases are TGCAGTGCTAGGCGTCCTAGCGATGAGCAGTTCTTC.

CDR3 nucleotides: TGTGCCAGCAGCCGACAGACCCCTTTTATCAATGAGCAGTTCTTC. This sequence encodes CASSRQTPFINEQFF. The chain has TRBV6-5 and TRBJ2-1, with TRBD1 as a possible D gene (5 bases). Germline V gives CDR1 MNHEY, CDR2 SVGAGI. The CDR3 spans 15 residues. Trimming pared 6 bases from V and 6 bases from J, leaving 18 bases between.

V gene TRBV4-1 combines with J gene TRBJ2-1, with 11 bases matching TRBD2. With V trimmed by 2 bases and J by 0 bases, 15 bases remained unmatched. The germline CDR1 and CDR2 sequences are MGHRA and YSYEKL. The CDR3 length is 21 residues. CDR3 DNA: TGCGCCAGCAGCCAATTATGGGGAGCTAGCGGGGGGTCCAGCTCCTACAATGAGCAGTTCTTC. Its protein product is CASSQLWGASGGSSSYNEQFF.

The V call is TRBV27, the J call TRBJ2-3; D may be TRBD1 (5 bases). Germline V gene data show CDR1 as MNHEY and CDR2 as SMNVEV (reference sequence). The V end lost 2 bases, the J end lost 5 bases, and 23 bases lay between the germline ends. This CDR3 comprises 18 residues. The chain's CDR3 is CASSLLWPPGQGGDTQYF. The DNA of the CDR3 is TGTGCCAGCAGTTTACTGTGGCCCCCCGGGCAGGGTGGAGATACGCAGTATTTT.

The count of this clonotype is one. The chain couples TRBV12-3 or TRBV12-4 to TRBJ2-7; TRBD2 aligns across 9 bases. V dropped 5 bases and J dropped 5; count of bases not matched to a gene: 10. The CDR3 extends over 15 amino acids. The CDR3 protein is CASSGPGLASDEQYF. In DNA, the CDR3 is TGTGCCAGCAGTGGCCCGGGACTAGCATCCGACGAGCAGTACTTC.

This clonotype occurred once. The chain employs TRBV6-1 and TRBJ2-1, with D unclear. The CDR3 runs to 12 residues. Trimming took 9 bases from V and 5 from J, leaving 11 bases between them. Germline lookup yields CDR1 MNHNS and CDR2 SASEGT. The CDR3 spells CASTPRNNEQFF. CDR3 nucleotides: TGTGCCAGTACACCCCGCAACAATGAGCAGTTCTTC.

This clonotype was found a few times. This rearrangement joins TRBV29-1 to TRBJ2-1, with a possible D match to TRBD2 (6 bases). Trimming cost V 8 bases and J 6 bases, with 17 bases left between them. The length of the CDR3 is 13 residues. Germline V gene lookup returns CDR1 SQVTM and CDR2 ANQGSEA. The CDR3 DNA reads TGCAGCCTTAGCGCGGGACCGGGCAATGAGCAGTTCTTC. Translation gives CSLSAGPGNEQFF.

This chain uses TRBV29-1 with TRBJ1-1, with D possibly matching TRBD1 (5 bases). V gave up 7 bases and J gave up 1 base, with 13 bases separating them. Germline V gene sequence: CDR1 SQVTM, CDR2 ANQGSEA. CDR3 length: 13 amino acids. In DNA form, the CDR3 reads TGCAGCGCTGTAGGGCAGGGGAACACTGAAGCTTTCTTT. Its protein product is CSAVGQGNTEAFF.

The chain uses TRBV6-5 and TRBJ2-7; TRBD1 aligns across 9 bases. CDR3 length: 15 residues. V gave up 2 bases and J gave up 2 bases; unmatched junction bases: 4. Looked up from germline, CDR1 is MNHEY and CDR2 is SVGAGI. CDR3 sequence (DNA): TGTGCCAGCAGTTACCGTGACAGGGGGGCCTACGAGCAGTACTTC. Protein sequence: CASSYRDRGAYEQYF.

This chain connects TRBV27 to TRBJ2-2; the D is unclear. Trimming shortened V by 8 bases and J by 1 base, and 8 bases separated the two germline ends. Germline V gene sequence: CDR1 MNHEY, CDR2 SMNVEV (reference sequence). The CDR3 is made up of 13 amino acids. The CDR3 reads CASGRRNTGELFF. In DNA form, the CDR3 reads TGTGCCAGCGGAAGACGGAACACCGGGGAGCTGTTTTTT.

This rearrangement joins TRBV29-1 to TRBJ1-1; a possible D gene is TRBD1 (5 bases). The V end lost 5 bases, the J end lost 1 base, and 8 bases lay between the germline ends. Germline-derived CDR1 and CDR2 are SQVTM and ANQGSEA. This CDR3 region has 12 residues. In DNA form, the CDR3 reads TGCAGCGTTCTAGGACAGAACACTGAAGCTTTCTTT. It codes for CSVLGQNTEAFF.

The CDR3 coding sequence is TGTGCCAGCAGCCCCCCCCCGGGGACGGACACTGAAGCTTTCTTT. Its translation is CASSPPPGTDTEAFF. The chain is built from TRBV7-6 and TRBJ1-1, with TRBD1 as a possible D gene (5 bases). V dropped 5 bases and J dropped 3 bases, with 16 bases sitting between them. Germline V gene sequence: CDR1 SGHVS, CDR2 FNYEAQ. This CDR3 is 15 amino acids long.

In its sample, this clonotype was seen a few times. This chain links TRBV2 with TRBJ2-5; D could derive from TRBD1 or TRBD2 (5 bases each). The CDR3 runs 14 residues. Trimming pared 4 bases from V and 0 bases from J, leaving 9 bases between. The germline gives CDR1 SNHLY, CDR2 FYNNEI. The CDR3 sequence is CASSARGHQETQYF. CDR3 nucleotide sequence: TGTGCCAGCAGTGCTCGGGGACACCAAGAGACCCAGTACTTC. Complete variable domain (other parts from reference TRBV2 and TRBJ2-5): EPEVTQTPSHQVTQMGQEVILRCVPISNHLYFYWYRQILGQKVEFLVSFYNNEISEKSEIFDDQFSVERPDGSNFTLKIRSTKLEDSAMYFCASSARGHQETQYFGPGTRLLVL.

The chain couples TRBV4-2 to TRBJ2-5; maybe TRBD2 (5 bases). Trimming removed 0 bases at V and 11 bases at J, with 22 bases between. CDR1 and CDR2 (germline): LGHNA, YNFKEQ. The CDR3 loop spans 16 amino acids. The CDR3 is CASSQDELATNNEQYF. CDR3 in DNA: TGTGCCAGCAGCCAAGATGAGCTAGCAACTAACAATGAGCAGTACTTC.

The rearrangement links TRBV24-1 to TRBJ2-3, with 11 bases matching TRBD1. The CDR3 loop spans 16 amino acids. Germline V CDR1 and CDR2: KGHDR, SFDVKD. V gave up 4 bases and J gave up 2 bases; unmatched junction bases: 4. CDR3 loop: CATSDGQGAITDTQYF. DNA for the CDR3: TGTGCCACCAGTGACGGACAGGGGGCAATCACAGATACGCAGTATTTT.

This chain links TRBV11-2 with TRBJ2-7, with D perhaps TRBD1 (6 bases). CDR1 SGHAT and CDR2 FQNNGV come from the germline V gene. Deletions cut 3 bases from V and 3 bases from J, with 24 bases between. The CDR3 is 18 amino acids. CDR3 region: CASSLGAQGFGDNYEQYF. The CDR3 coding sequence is TGTGCCAGCAGCTTGGGGGCACAGGGATTCGGGGATAACTACGAGCAGTACTTC.

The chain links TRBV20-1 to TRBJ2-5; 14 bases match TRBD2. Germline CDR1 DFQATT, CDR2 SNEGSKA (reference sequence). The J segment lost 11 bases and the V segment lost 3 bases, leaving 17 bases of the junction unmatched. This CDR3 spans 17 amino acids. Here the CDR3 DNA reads TGCAGTGCTAGGGGAGGGACTAGCGGGAGTTCATACAATGAGCAGTACTTC. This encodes CSARGGTSGSSYNEQYF.

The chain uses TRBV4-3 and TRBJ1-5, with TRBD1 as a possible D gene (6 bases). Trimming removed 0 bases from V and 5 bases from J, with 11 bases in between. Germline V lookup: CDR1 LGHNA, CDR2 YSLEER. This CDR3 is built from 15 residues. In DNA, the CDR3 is TGCGCCAGCAGCCAAGATAGTCAGGGGTATCAGCCCCAGCATTTT. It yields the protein CASSQDSQGYQPQHF.

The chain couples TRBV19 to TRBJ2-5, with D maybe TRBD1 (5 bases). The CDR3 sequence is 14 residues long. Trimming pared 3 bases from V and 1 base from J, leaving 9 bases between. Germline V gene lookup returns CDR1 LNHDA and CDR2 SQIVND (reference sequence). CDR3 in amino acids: CASSIAQAQETQYF. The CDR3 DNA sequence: TGTGCCAGTAGTATCGCACAGGCCCAAGAGACCCAGTACTTC.

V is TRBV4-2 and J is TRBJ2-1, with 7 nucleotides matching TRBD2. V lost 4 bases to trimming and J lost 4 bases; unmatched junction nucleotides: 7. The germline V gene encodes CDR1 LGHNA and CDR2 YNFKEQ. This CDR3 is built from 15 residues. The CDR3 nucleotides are TGTGCCAGCAGCCGAAGGCTAGCGGTTTACAATGAGCAGTTCTTC. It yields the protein CASSRRLAVYNEQFF.

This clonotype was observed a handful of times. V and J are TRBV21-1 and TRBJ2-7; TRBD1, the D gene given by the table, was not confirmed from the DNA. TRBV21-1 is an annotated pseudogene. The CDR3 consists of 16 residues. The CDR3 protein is CASSNTLGQSTYEQYF. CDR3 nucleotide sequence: TGTGCCAGCAGCAACACCCTAGGACAGAGTACCTACGAGCAGTACTTC.

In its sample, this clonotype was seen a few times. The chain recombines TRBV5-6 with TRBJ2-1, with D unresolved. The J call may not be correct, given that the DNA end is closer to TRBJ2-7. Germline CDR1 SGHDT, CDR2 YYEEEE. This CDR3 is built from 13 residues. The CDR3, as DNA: TGTGCCAGCACCCCCCGGGCCTACAATGAGCAGTACTTC. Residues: CASTPRAYNEQYF.

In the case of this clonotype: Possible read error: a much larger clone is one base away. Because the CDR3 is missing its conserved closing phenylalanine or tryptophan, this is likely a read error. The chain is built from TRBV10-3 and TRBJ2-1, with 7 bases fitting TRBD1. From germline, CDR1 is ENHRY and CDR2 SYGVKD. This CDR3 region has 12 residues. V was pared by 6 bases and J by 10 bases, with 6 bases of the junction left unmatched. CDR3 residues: CAIRTGFGEQFL. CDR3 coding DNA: TGTGCCATCAGGACAGGGTTTGGGGAGCAGTTCTTA.

The CDR3 nucleotides are TGCAGTGCTTATGCGGGAGGTGGCATAATAGAGACCCAGTACTTC. This codes for CSAYAGGGIIETQYF. The rearrangement joins TRBV20-1 to TRBJ2-5; TRBD2 agrees at 8 bases. After removal of 5 bases from V and 4 bases from J, the junction contained 12 bases not matched to a gene. Germline loops: CDR1 DFQATT, CDR2 SNEGSKA (reference sequence). This CDR3 has 15 amino acids.